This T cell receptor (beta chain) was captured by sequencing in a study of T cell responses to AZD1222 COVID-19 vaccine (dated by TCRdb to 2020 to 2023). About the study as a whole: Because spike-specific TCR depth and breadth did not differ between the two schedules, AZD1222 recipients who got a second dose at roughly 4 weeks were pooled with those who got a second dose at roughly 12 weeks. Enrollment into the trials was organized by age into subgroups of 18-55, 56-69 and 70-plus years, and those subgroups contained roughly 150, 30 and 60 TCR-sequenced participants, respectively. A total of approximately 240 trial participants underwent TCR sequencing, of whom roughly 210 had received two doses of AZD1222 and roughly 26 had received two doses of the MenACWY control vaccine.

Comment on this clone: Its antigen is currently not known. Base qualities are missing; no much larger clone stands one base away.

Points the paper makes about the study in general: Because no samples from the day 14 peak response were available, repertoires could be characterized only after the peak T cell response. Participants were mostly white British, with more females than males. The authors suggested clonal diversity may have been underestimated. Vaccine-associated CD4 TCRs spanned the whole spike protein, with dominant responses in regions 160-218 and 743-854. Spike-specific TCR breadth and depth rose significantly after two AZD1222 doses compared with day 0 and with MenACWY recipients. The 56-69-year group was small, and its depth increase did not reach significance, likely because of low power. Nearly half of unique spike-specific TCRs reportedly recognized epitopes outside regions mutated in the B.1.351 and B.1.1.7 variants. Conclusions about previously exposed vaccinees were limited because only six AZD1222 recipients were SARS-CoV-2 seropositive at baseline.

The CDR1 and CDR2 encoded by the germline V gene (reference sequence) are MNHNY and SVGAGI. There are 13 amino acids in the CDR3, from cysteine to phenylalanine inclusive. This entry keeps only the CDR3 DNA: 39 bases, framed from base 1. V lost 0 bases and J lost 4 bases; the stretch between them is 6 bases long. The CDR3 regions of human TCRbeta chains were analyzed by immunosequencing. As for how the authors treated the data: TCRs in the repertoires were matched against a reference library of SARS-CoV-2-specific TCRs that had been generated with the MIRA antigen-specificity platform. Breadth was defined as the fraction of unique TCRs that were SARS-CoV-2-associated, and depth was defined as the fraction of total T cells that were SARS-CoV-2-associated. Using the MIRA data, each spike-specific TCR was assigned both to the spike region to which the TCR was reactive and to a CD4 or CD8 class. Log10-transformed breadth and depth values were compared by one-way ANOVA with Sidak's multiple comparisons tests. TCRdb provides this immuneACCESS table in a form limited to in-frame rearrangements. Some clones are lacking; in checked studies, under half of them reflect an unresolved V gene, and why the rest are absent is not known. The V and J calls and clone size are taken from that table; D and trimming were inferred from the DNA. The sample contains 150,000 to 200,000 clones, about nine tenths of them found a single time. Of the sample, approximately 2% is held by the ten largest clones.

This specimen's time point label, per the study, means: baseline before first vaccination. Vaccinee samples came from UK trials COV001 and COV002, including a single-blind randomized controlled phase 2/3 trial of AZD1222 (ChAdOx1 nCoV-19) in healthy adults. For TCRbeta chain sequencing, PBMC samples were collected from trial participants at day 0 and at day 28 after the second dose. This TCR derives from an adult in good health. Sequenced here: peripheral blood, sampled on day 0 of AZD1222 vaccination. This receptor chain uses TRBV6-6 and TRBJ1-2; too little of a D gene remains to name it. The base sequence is TGTGCCAGCAGTTACTCGAACGGCTATGGCTACACCTTC. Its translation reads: CASSYSNGYGYTF.